This T cell receptor beta chain was identified in a study of blood T cell repertoires in COVID-19. Study-wide context: COVID-19 samples from acute and convalescent phases originated in the United States, Italy and Spain.

The protocol was immunoSEQ multiplex PCR, while the TCRdb copy is restricted to in-frame clones and leaves out a portion. The sample has 150,000 to 200,000 clones; 80% to 90% are singletons. After removal of 10 bases from V and 3 bases from J, the junction contained 2 bases not matched to a gene. Germline CDR1 reads MNHNY; CDR2 reads SVGAGI (reference sequence). This CDR3 contains 12 residues. Participants, about 18 to 90 years old, spanned approximately 25 US areas. The rearrangement uses TRBV6-6 and TRBJ1-5; 8 bases align to TRBD1. Sequenced sample: PBMCs or T cells enriched from blood (not recorded which). The source is a young woman who had recovered from COVID-19. The chain's CDR3 is CATQGANQPQHF. CDR3 DNA: TGTGCCACGCAGGGGGCCAATCAGCCCCAGCATTTT.